These 28 T cell receptor beta chains originate from one sample sequenced in a study of blood T cell repertoires in COVID-19 (dated by TCRdb to the early 2020s). Libraries came from the immunoSEQ multiplex PCR assay. TCRdb re-hosts the immuneACCESS table, in-frame sequences only. Its copies lack some clones; in the studies checked, an unresolved V gene accounts for under half of them, and the cause for the rest is not known. Present in this sample are about 140,000 clones, around 90% of which were seen just once. The top ten clones comprise 11% of the sample. Material for sequencing was peripheral blood. These receptors all stem from a woman older than 75 with acute or convalescent COVID-19.

The V call is TRBV3-1 (or the pseudogene TRBV3-2), the J call TRBJ1-2; TRBD1 agrees at 10 bases. J was trimmed by 5 bases and V by 4 bases; bases with no gene match: 7. There are 15 residues in the CDR3. From germline, CDR1 is LGHDT and CDR2 YNNKEL (reference sequence). The CDR3 DNA reads TGTGCCAGCAGCCCCTGGGACAGGGGAAGATATGGCTACACCTTC. It yields the protein CASSPWDRGRYGYTF.

V usage is TRBV18 and J usage is TRBJ2-7, with D perhaps matching TRBD1 (5 bases). The CDR3 sequence is 14 residues long. The germline gives CDR1 KGHSH, CDR2 LQKENI. V gave up 3 bases and J gave up 5 bases, with 14 bases separating them. The CDR3 loop is CASSPLDSFNEQYF. The CDR3, as DNA: TGTGCCAGCTCACCCCTAGACAGTTTCAACGAGCAGTACTTC.

V and J are TRBV7-9 and TRBJ2-3; 7 bases align to TRBD2. This CDR3 contains 16 residues. Trimming at V came to 1 base and at J to 0 bases, leaving 4 bases not matched to a gene. Germline CDR1 is SEHNR and CDR2 is FQNEAQ (reference sequence). CDR3 nucleotides: TGTGCCAGCAGCTTAGTGGGGGGGACTAGCACAGATACGCAGTATTTT. It codes for CASSLVGGTSTDTQYF. The full variable domain, in which reference TRBV7-9 and TRBJ2-3 provide the parts outside the CDR3, is DTGVSQNPRHKITKRGQNVTFRCDPISEHNRLYWYRQTLGQGPEFLTYFQNEAQLEKSRLLSDRFSAERPKGSFSTLEIQRTEQGDSAMYLCASSLVGGTSTDTQYFGPGTRLTVL.

The chain couples TRBV7-2 to TRBJ2-5; possibly TRBD2 for D (6 bases). V lost 3 bases and J lost 5, with 10 bases in between. Germline V gives CDR1 SGHTA, CDR2 FQGNSA. This CDR3 contains 13 residues. The CDR3 nucleotides read TGTGCCAGCAGCTTTACCCGGGAGGAGACCCAGTACTTC. Amino acid sequence: CASSFTREETQYF.

The chain joins TRBV2 to TRBJ1-5; no clear D. The CDR3 has 13 residues. Trimming pared 5 bases from V and 3 bases from J, leaving 8 bases between. CDR1 is SNHLY and CDR2 is FYNNEI in the germline V gene. The CDR3 sequence: CASSSRPNQPQHF. The CDR3 DNA sequence: TGTGCCAGCAGTTCGCGGCCCAATCAGCCCCAGCATTTT. Full variable domain (remainder filled in from reference TRBV2 and TRBJ1-5): EPEVTQTPSHQVTQMGQEVILRCVPISNHLYFYWYRQILGQKVEFLVSFYNNEISEKSEIFDDQFSVERPDGSNFTLKIRSTKLEDSAMYFCASSSRPNQPQHFGDGTRLSIL.

This clone was detected once. This chain joins TRBV19 and TRBJ2-3; 7 bases are shared with TRBD2. J gave up 1 base and V 3 bases, and 7 bases lay outside the gene matches. This CDR3 is 16 amino acids long. Germline assignment: CDR1 LNHDA and CDR2 SQIVND (reference sequence). CDR3 sequence reads: CASSISAGRRTDTQYF. The CDR3 DNA reads TGTGCCAGTAGTATCTCAGCGGGAAGACGCACAGATACGCAGTATTTT.

V usage is TRBV19 and J usage is TRBJ1-6, with D unresolved. The CDR3 runs to 13 residues. The ends were cut back, 4 bases at V and 7 bases at J, with 8 bases in the middle. Germline V gene data show CDR1 as LNHDA and CDR2 as SQIVND (reference sequence). The CDR3 DNA sequence: TGTGCCAGTAGTAGGCAGTACAATTCACCCCTCCACTTT. Its translation: CASSRQYNSPLHF. Full variable domain (remainder filled in from reference TRBV19 and TRBJ1-6): DGGITQSPKYLFRKEGQNVTLSCEQNLNHDAMYWYRQDPGQGLRLIYYSQIVNDFQKGDIAEGYSVSREKKESFPLTVTSAQKNPTAFYLCASSRQYNSPLHFGNGTRLTVT.

This chain links TRBV4-3 with TRBJ1-2; 9 bases match TRBD1. This CDR3 is built from 18 residues. J gave up 4 bases and V 0 bases, and 12 bases lay outside the gene matches. Germline assignment: CDR1 LGHNA and CDR2 YSLEER. CDR3 sequence reads: CASSQDLRPGQGSYGYTF. Written as DNA, the CDR3 is TGCGCCAGCAGCCAAGATCTTCGCCCGGGACAGGGAAGCTATGGCTACACCTTC.

The chain joins TRBV6-6 to TRBJ1-2; TRBD1 might be the D (5 bases). The CDR3 runs to 19 residues. The germline gives CDR1 MNHNY, CDR2 SVGAGI (reference sequence). Trimming shortened V by 5 bases and J by 4 bases, and 29 bases separated the two germline ends. The DNA for the CDR3 is TGTGCCAGCAGTCCTCGGGGGAAGCTCGCCCCCAGCCCTCGCTATGGCTACACCTTC. The encoded protein is CASSPRGKLAPSPRYGYTF.

The V and J genes are TRBV9 and TRBJ2-3; 7 bases map to TRBD2. J was trimmed by 3 bases and V by 0 bases; bases with no gene match: 10. The CDR3 consists of 17 residues. Looked up from germline, CDR1 is SGDLS and CDR2 is YYNGEE. CDR3 region: CASSVESRGDKTDTQYF. CDR3 DNA: TGTGCCAGCAGCGTAGAATCTCGGGGGGATAAAACAGATACGCAGTATTTT.

On this clone: Its ends do not fully match the called genes, so a read error is possible. The chain is built from TRBV7-7 and TRBJ2-5; 12 bases match TRBD2. This CDR3 is built from 15 residues. Germline CDR1 SSHAT, CDR2 FNYEAQ (reference sequence). CDR3: CASSPGLAGQETQYF. In nucleotides, the CDR3 is TGTGCTAGCAGCCCTGGACTAGCGGGGCAAGAGACCCAGTACTTC.

Only one count was recorded for this clone. The chain joins TRBV7-9 to TRBJ1-3; D gene unclear. Germline V CDR1 and CDR2: SEHNR, FQNEAQ (reference sequence). Trimming stripped 5 bases from V and 0 bases from J, with 14 bases between. The CDR3 runs to 16 residues. CDR3 in amino acids: CASSPWRESSGNTIYF. CDR3 in DNA: TGTGCCAGCAGCCCATGGAGGGAGAGCTCTGGAAACACCATATATTTT.

The chain is built from TRBV27 and TRBJ1-5, with TRBD1 identical over 9 bases. From germline, CDR1 is MNHEY and CDR2 SMNVEV (reference sequence). The CDR3 covers 17 residues. After removal of 2 bases from V and 2 bases from J, the junction contained 7 bases not matched to a gene. CDR3 coding DNA: TGTGCCAGCAGTTTAGCGGGACAGGGCTGGGGCAATCAGCCCCAGCATTTT. This sequence encodes CASSLAGQGWGNQPQHF.

The chain uses TRBV5-1 and TRBJ1-2; TRBD1 agrees at 8 bases. The CDR3 totals 15 residues. J was trimmed by 6 bases and V by 0 bases; bases with no gene match: 7. Per the germline V gene, CDR1 is SGHRS and CDR2 is YFSETQ. CDR3 bases: TGCGCCAGCAGCTTGGCCTCAGGACAGGGTCATGGCTACACCTTC. As protein: CASSLASGQGHGYTF.

The chain couples TRBV19 to TRBJ1-1, with D maybe TRBD1 (5 bases). CDR1 and CDR2 (germline): LNHDA, SQIVND (reference sequence). V lost 3 bases and J lost 1, with 9 bases in between. The CDR3 loop spans 14 amino acids. CDR3 amino acids: CASSITGANTEAFF. The CDR3 bases are TGTGCCAGTAGTATCACAGGCGCGAACACTGAAGCTTTCTTT. Variable domain in full (rest from reference TRBV19 and TRBJ1-1): DGGITQSPKYLFRKEGQNVTLSCEQNLNHDAMYWYRQDPGQGLRLIYYSQIVNDFQKGDIAEGYSVSREKKESFPLTVTSAQKNPTAFYLCASSITGANTEAFFGQGTRLTVV.

Note on this clone: This sample also contains other DNA sequences that code for the same CDR3. V usage is TRBV2 and J usage is TRBJ2-7, with D tentatively TRBD1 (6 bases). Germline V gene sequence: CDR1 SNHLY, CDR2 FYNNEI. V lost 2 bases and J 2 bases, leaving 13 bases between the germline ends. This CDR3 is 15 amino acids long. The CDR3 DNA reads as TGTGCCAGCAGTGAACCCACAGGGTTCGCCTACGAGCAGTACTTC. Encoded protein: CASSEPTGFAYEQYF. The variable domain in full, with the rest retrieved from reference TRBV2 and TRBJ2-7, is EPEVTQTPSHQVTQMGQEVILRCVPISNHLYFYWYRQILGQKVEFLVSFYNNEISEKSEIFDDQFSVERPDGSNFTLKIRSTKLEDSAMYFCASSEPTGFAYEQYFGPGTRLTVT.

This clone was seen once. The chain is built from TRBV2 and TRBJ1-6; D is unclear. CDR1 and CDR2 from the germline V gene are SNHLY and FYNNEI. Trimming pared 4 bases from V and 6 bases from J, leaving 4 bases between. The CDR3 totals 12 residues. The CDR3 DNA reads as TGTGCCAGCAGTGCTGTTAATTCACCCCTCCACTTT. Amino acid sequence: CASSAVNSPLHF. The full variable domain, its missing parts supplied by reference TRBV2 and TRBJ1-6, is EPEVTQTPSHQVTQMGQEVILRCVPISNHLYFYWYRQILGQKVEFLVSFYNNEISEKSEIFDDQFSVERPDGSNFTLKIRSTKLEDSAMYFCASSAVNSPLHFGNGTRLTVT.

The chain recombines TRBV19 with TRBJ1-1; 7 bases map to TRBD1. The V segment lost 1 base and the J segment 4 bases; nucleotides outside the gene matches: 3. Germline V gene data show CDR1 as LNHDA and CDR2 as SQIVND (reference sequence). The CDR3 runs 14 residues. CDR3 DNA: TGTGCCAGTAGTATAGGACAGGGACTCACTGAAGCTTTCTTT. Translated: CASSIGQGLTEAFF.

This chain uses TRBV7-9 with TRBJ2-3; TRBD2 aligns across 11 bases. The V and J ends lost 6 bases and 3 bases, in that order; junction bases with no gene match: 5. Germline V lookup: CDR1 SEHNR, CDR2 FQNEAQ (reference sequence). The CDR3 runs to 15 residues. The CDR3 reads CASRLTSGGTDTQYF. The CDR3 DNA follows: TGTGCCAGCAGACTCACTAGCGGGGGTACAGATACGCAGTATTTT.

The rearrangement uses TRBV6-6 and TRBJ1-1, with TRBD1 identical over 11 bases. Germline-derived CDR1 and CDR2 are MNHNY and SVGAGI (reference sequence). This CDR3 has 12 residues. Trimming took 5 bases from V and 9 from J; bases not matched to a gene: 2. The CDR3 protein is CASSRDRGKAFF. The CDR3 DNA sequence: TGTGCCAGCAGTCGGGACAGGGGGAAAGCTTTCTTT.

This chain links TRBV2 with TRBJ2-5; D is possibly TRBD1 (5 bases). The germline V and J ends were trimmed by 7 bases and 2 bases, with 11 bases remaining between them. The CDR3 length is 13 residues. The germline gives CDR1 SNHLY, CDR2 FYNNEI. CDR3 protein: CASNGDRQETQYF. The CDR3 DNA is TGTGCCAGCAATGGAGACAGACAAGAGACCCAGTACTTC.

V usage is TRBV7-9 and J usage is TRBJ1-3; D is unclear. This CDR3 is 16 amino acids long. Trimming took off 5 bases at V and 0 bases at J, with 14 bases between the two ends. CDR1 is SEHNR and CDR2 is FQNEAQ in the germline V gene (reference sequence). The DNA for the CDR3 is TGTGCCAGCAGCCTCGAGCCTGTAGTCTCTGGAAACACCATATATTTT. As protein: CASSLEPVVSGNTIYF.

V and J are TRBV12-3 or TRBV12-4 and TRBJ1-1; D is ambiguous. The CDR3 spans 12 residues. Trimming took off 8 bases at V and 5 bases at J, with 12 bases between the two ends. CDR3 DNA sequence: TGTGCCAGCGGTCTGGAGAGGACTGAAGCTTTCTTT. Residues: CASGLERTEAFF.

This chain connects TRBV30 to TRBJ2-2, with D perhaps matching TRBD2 (7 bases). Per germline, CDR1 GTSNPN and CDR2 SVGIG (reference sequence). The length of the CDR3 is 14 residues. The V and J ends lost 8 bases and 2 bases respectively, with 15 bases between them. The CDR3, as DNA: TGTGCCCTTAGAGGGGGGGCTAACACCGGGGAGCTGTTTTTT. Translating gives CALRGGANTGELFF.

The genes are TRBV11-2 and TRBJ2-7, with D unclear. The germline V gene has CDR1 SGHAT and CDR2 FQNNGV. The CDR3 has 15 residues. Trimming pared 1 base from V and 0 bases from J, leaving 10 bases between. The DNA of the CDR3 is TGTGCCAGCAGCTTAGTCCGAACGAGCTCCTACGAGCAGTACTTC. Translation: CASSLVRTSSYEQYF.

The V gene is TRBV5-1, the J gene TRBJ2-2; D is perhaps TRBD2 (5 bases). CDR3 length: 13 residues. V lost 1 base and J lost 7, with 8 bases in between. Germline V gene lookup returns CDR1 SGHRS and CDR2 YFSETQ. The chain's CDR3 is CASSLIEGGELFF. The CDR3 bases are TGCGCCAGCAGCTTGATCGAGGGCGGGGAGCTGTTTTTT.

The chain links TRBV30 to TRBJ1-1; the D gene is possibly TRBD1 (5 bases). Germline values: CDR1 GTSNPN, CDR2 SVGIG (reference sequence). CDR3 length: 13 amino acids. Trimming took 4 bases from V and 6 from J, leaving 15 bases between them. The CDR3 region is CAWTHGGVAEAFF. In DNA, the CDR3 is TGTGCCTGGACCCACGGGGGGGTTGCTGAAGCTTTCTTT.

The chain joins TRBV7-8 to TRBJ1-2; a possible D gene is TRBD1 (6 bases). CDR3 length: 18 residues. Trimming shortened V by 4 bases and J by 5 bases, and 26 bases separated the two germline ends. In germline, CDR1 is SGHVS, CDR2 FQNEAQ. As DNA, the CDR3 is TGTGCCAGCAGCTACCCCCCAGGGACACTTGCCTCGGGTTATGGCTACACCTTC. Amino acid sequence: CASSYPPGTLASGYGYTF.